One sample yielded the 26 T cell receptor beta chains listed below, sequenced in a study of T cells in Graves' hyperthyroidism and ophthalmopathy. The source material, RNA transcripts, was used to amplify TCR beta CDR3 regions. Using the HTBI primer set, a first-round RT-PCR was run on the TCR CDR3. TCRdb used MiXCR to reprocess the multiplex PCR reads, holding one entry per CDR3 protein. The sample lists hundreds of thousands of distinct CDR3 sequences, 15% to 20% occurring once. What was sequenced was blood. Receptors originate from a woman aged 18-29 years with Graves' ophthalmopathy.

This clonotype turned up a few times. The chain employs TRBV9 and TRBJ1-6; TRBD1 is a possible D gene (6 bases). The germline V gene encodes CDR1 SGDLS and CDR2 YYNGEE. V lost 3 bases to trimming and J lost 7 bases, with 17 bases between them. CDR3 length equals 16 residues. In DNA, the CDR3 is TGTGCCAGCAGCGACGTACCGGGGGGCCTGAATTCACCCCTCCACTTT. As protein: CASSDVPGGLNSPLHF.

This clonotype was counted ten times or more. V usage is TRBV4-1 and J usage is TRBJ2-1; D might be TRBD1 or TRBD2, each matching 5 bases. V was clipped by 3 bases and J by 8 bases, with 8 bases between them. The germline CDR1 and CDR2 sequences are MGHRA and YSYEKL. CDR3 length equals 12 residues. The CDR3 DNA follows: TGCGCCAGCAGCCAGGGGGTAGATGAGCAGTTCTTC. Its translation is CASSQGVDEQFF.

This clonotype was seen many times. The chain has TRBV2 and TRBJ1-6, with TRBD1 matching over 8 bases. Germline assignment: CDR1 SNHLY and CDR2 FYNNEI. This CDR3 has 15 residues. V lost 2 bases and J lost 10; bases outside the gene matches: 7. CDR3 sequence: CASSELGQAKSPLHF. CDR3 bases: TGTGCCAGCAGTGAATTGGGACAGGCTAAGTCACCCCTCCACTTT.

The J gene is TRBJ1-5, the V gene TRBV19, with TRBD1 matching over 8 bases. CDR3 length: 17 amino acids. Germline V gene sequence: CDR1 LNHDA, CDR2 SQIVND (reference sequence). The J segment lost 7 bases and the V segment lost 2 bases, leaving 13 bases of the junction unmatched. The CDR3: CASSINRRDRRDQPQHF. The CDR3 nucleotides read TGTGCCAGTAGTATAAACAGGCGGGACAGGAGGGACCAGCCCCAGCATTTT.

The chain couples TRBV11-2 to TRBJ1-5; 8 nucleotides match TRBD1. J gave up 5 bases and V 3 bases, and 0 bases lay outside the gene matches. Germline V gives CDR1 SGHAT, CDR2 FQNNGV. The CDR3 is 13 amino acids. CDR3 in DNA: TGTGCCAGCAGCTTGGGACAGGATCAGCCCCAGCATTTT. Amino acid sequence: CASSLGQDQPQHF.

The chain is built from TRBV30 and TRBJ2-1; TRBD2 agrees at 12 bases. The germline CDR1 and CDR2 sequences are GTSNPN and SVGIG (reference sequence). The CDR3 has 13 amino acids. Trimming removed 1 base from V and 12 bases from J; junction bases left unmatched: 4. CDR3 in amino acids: CAWSASTSGGQFF. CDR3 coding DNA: TGTGCCTGGAGTGCTTCGACTAGCGGGGGGCAGTTCTTC.

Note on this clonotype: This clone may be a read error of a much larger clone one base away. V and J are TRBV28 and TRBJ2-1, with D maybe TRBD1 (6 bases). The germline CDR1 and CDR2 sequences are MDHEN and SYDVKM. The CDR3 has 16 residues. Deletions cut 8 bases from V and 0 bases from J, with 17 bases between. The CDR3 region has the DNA TGTGCCAGCGGCTACCTAAGGGGGACCTCCTACAATGAGCAGTTCTTC. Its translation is CASGYLRGTSYNEQFF.

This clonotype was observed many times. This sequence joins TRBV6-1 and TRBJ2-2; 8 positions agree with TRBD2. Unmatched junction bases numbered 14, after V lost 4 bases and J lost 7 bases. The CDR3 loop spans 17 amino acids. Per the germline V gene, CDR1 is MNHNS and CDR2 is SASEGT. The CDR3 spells CASSAFSLAEPYGELFF. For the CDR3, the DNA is TGTGCCAGCAGTGCATTTTCACTAGCGGAACCCTACGGGGAGCTGTTTTTT.

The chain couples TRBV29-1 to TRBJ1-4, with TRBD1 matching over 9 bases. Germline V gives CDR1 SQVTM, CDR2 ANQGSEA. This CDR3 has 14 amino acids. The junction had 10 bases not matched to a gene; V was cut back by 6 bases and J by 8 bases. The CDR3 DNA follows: TGCAGCGTCGATACAGGGGGCGCAGGGGAAAAACTGTTTTTT. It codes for CSVDTGGAGEKLFF.

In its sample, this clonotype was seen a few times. The CDR3 DNA reads TGTGCCAGCAGCTTAGGATACGACTTTTCCACTGAAGCTTTCTTT. It encodes CASSLGYDFSTEAFF. The genes are TRBV7-8 and TRBJ1-1; D gene ambiguous. V was trimmed by 1 base and J by 4 bases, leaving 13 bases between them. CDR3 length equals 15 residues. CDR1 and CDR2 from the germline V gene are SGHVS and FQNEAQ.

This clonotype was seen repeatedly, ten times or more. CDR3 loop: CASTRTGWSNQPQHF. The CDR3 coding sequence is TGTGCCAGCACTAGGACAGGCTGGAGCAATCAGCCCCAGCATTTT. The chain is built from TRBV2 and TRBJ1-5; 7 bases are a match to TRBD1. V gave up 7 bases and J gave up 1 base; unmatched junction bases: 7. Germline-derived CDR1 and CDR2 are SNHLY and FYNNEI. The CDR3 loop spans 15 amino acids.

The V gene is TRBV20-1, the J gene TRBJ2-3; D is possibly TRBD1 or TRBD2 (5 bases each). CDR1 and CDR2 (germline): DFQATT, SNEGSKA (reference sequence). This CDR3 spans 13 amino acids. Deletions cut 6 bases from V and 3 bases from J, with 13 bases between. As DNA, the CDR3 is TGCAGTGCCCCGGGTGAGGGGACAGATACGCAGTATTTT. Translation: CSAPGEGTDTQYF.

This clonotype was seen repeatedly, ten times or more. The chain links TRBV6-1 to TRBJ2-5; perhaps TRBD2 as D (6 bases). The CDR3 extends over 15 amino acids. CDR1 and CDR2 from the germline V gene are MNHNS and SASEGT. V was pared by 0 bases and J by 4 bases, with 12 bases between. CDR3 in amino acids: CASSEATSGAETQYF. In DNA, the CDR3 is TGTGCCAGCAGTGAAGCCACATCGGGAGCAGAGACCCAGTACTTC.

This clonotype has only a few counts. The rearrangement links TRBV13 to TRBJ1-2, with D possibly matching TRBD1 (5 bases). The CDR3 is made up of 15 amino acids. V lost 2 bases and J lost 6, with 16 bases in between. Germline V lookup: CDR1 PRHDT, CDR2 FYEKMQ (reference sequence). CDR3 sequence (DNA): TGTGCCAGCAGCTTATCCAGGGCCCTTTTGGATGGCTACACCTTC. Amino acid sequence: CASSLSRALLDGYTF.

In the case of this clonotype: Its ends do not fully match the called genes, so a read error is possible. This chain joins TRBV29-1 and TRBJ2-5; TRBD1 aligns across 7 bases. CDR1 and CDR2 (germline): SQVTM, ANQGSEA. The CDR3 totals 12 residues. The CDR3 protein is CSVGGQRETQHF. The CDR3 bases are TGCAGCGTAGGGGGACAGCGAGAGACCCAGCACTTC.

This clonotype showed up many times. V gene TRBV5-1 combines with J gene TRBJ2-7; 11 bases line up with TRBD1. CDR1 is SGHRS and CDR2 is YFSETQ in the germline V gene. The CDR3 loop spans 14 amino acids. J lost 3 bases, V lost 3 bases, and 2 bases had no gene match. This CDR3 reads CASSWDRGDYEQYF. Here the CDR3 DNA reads TGCGCCAGCAGCTGGGACAGGGGGGACTACGAGCAGTACTTC.

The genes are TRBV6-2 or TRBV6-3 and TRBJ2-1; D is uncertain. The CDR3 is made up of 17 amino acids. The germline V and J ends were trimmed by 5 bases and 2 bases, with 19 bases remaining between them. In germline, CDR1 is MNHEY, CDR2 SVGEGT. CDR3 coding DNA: TGTGCCAGCAGTCACTTTCACAGCTATTACCCCTACAATGAGCAGTTCTTC. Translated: CASSHFHSYYPYNEQFF.

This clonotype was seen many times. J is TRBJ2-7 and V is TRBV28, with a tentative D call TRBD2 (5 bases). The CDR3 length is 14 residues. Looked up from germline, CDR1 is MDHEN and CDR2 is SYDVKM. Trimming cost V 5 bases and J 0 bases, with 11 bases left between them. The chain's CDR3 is CASSRRALSYEQYF. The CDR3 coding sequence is TGTGCCAGCAGTCGGCGGGCCCTCTCCTACGAGCAGTACTTC.

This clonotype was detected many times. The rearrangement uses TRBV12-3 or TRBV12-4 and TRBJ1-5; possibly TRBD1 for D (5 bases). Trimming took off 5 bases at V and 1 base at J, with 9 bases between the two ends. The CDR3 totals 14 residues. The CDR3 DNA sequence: TGTGCCAGCAGTCTACAGGCGAGCAATCAGCCCCAGCATTTT. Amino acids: CASSLQASNQPQHF.

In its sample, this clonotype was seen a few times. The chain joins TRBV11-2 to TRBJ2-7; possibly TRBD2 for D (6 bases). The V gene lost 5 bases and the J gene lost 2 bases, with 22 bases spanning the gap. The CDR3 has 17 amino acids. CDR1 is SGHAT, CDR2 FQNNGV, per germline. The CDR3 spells CASSTSPPGTPTYEQYF. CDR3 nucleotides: TGTGCCAGCAGCACCTCACCTCCCGGGACTCCAACCTACGAGCAGTACTTC.

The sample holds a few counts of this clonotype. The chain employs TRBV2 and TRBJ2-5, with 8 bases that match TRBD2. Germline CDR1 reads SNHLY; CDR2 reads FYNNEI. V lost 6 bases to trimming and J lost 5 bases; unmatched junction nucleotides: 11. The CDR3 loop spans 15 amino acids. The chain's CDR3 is CASSLLGRAGETQYF. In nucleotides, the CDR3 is TGTGCCAGCAGCCTTCTCGGGAGGGCCGGGGAGACCCAGTACTTC.

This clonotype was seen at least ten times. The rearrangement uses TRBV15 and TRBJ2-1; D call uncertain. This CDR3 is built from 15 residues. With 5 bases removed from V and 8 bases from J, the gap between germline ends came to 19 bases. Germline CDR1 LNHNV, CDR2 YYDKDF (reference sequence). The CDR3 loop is CATSARSWPRHEQFF. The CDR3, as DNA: TGTGCCACCAGCGCGCGGAGTTGGCCTCGGCATGAGCAGTTCTTC.

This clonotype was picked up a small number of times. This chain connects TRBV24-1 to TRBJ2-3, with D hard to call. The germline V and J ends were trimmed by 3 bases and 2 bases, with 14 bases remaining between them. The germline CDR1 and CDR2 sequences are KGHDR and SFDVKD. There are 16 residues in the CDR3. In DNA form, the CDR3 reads TGTGCCACCAGTGATGACCGTGCAAAGAACACAGATACGCAGTATTTT. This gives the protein CATSDDRAKNTDTQYF.

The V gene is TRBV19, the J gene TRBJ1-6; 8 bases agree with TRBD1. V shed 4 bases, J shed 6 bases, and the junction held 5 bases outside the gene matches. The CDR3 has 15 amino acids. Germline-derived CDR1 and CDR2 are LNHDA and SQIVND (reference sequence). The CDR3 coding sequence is TGTGCCAGTAGTAACGGACAGGGCCTTAATTCACCCCTCCACTTT. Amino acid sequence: CASSNGQGLNSPLHF.

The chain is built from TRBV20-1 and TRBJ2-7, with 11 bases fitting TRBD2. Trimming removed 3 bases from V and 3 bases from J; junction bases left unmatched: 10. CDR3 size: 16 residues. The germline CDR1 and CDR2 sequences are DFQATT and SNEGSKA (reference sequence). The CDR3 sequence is CSARFTSGSPYYEQYF. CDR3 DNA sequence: TGCAGTGCTAGGTTCACTAGCGGGAGTCCATACTACGAGCAGTACTTC.

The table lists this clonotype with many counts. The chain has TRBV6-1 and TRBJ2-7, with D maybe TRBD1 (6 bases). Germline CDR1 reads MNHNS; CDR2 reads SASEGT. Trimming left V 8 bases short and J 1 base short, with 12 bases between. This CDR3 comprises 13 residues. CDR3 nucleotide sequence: TGTGCCAGCCTCCCCGGACAGTCCTACGAGCAGTACTTC. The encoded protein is CASLPGQSYEQYF.